Each of the 19 T cell receptor beta chains below was sequenced from the same sample in a study of T cell repertoires in cytomegalovirus infection. One entry per CDR3 protein results from TCRdb running MiXCR on the reads. This sample has some 400,000 distinct CDR3 sequences, with around 32% found just once. Sequenced: PBMCs. The receptor source for this set is a human donor in good health (CMV status not recorded). Some clones in this sample may be carry-over from other donors' samples.

Many counts were recorded for this clonotype. The CDR3 DNA is TGTGCCAGCAGCTCGAGCGGTCCGGGGACCCAGTACTTC. Its translation is CASSSSGPGTQYF. V is TRBV11-2 and J is TRBJ2-5; the D gene is possibly TRBD2 (5 bases). V dropped 4 bases and J dropped 7 bases, with 13 bases sitting between them. The CDR3 sequence is 13 residues long. Germline V gene sequence: CDR1 SGHAT, CDR2 FQNNGV.

This clonotype occurred a few times. This chain joins TRBV12-3 or TRBV12-4 and TRBJ1-5; no clear D gene. V gave up 2 bases and J gave up 15 bases, with 17 bases separating them. There are 13 residues in the CDR3. This CDR3 reads CASSLFEGTERHF. CDR3 in DNA: TGTGCCAGCAGTTTATTTGAGGGTACGGAGAGGCATTTT.

The CDR3: CASSVDRGRREKLFF. The CDR3 coding sequence is TGTGCCAGCAGCGTAGACCGGGGGCGGCGGGAAAAACTGTTTTTT. J is TRBJ1-4 and V is TRBV9, with a possible D match to TRBD1 (6 bases). The CDR3 sequence is 15 residues long. Deletions cut 0 bases from V and 8 bases from J, with 14 bases between. CDR1 SGDLS and CDR2 YYNGEE come from the germline V gene. Complete variable domain (other parts from reference TRBV9 and TRBJ1-4): DSGVTQTPKHLITATGQRVTLRCSPRSGDLSVYWYQQSLDQGLQFLIQYYNGEERAKGNILERFSAQQFPDLHSELNLSSLELGDSALYFCASSVDRGRREKLFFGSGTQLSVL.

The chain is built from TRBV5-4 and TRBJ1-5; 8 nucleotides agree with TRBD1. In germline, CDR1 is SGHNT, CDR2 YYREEE (reference sequence). The ends lost 3 bases at V and 6 bases at J; junction bases unmatched: 5. CDR3 size: 14 residues. The CDR3 DNA follows: TGTGCCAGCAGCTCAGGGGGCTGGGGTCAGCCCCAGCATTTT. Its translation: CASSSGGWGQPQHF.

The chain has TRBV27 and TRBJ1-5, with unresolved D. The CDR3 covers 13 residues. Germline V gene sequence: CDR1 MNHEY, CDR2 SMNVEV (reference sequence). V was shortened by 2 bases and J by 5 bases, with 7 bases between the two germline ends. In nucleotides, the CDR3 is TGTGCCAGCAGTTTAGGTGTCGATCAGCCCCAGCATTTT. Its protein product is CASSLGVDQPQHF.

This chain connects TRBV7-8 to TRBJ2-7; the match to TRBD2 covers 7 bases. V shed 4 bases and J 5 bases; nucleotides not matched to a gene: 5. The germline V gene has CDR1 SGHVS and CDR2 FQNEAQ. CDR3 length: 13 amino acids. The CDR3: CASSSIRGDEQYF. In DNA form, the CDR3 reads TGTGCCAGCAGCTCGATTCGGGGGGACGAGCAGTACTTC.

The V gene is TRBV6-1, the J gene TRBJ2-3; no clear D. The germline V gene has CDR1 MNHNS and CDR2 SASEGT. The CDR3 loop spans 12 amino acids. Trimming took 1 base from V and 8 from J, leaving 7 bases between them. The CDR3 DNA reads as TGTGCCAGCAGTGAAGTGAACGCTACGCAGTATTTT. Its translation: CASSEVNATQYF.

This clonotype was recorded many times. The chain carries TRBV7-2 and TRBJ2-3; D not certain. Looked up from germline, CDR1 is SGHTA and CDR2 is FQGNSA. CDR3 length: 15 residues. V was trimmed by 0 bases and J by 2 bases, leaving 9 bases between them. The CDR3 DNA follows: TGTGCCAGCAGCTTAGCGCGAAGCGTCACAGATACGCAGTATTTT. Translation: CASSLARSVTDTQYF.

This clonotype was seen once. Lacking the conserved final phenylalanine or tryptophan, this CDR3 likely reflects a read error. This chain links TRBV7-2 with TRBJ1-5, with D maybe TRBD1 (6 bases). The germline CDR1 and CDR2 sequences are SGHTA and FQGNSA. CDR3 length equals 15 residues. V was shortened by 5 bases and J by 1 base, with 12 bases between the two germline ends. The CDR3 spells CASSTGQLSNQPQHL. CDR3 DNA sequence: TGTGCCAGCAGCACAGGACAGCTGAGCAATCAGCCCCAGCATTTG.

This clonotype came up a few times. The chain couples TRBV7-6 to TRBJ2-5; weak D call: TRBD2 (5 bases). Trimming left V 8 bases short and J 2 bases short, with 18 bases between. The CDR3 has 15 residues. Germline V gene sequence: CDR1 SGHVS, CDR2 FNYEAQ. The CDR3 here is CASLLGRGGQETQYF. CDR3 sequence (DNA): TGTGCCAGCCTACTAGGCCGGGGTGGGCAAGAGACCCAGTACTTC. Drawing the rest from reference TRBV7-6 and TRBJ2-5, the complete variable domain is GAGVSQSPRYKVTKRGQDVALRCDPISGHVSLYWYRQALGQGPEFLTYFNYEAQQDKSGLPNDRFSAERPEGSISTLTIQRTEQRDSAMYRCASLLGRGGQETQYFGPGTRLLVL.

V is TRBV2 and J is TRBJ1-6; no reliable D call. Germline loops: CDR1 SNHLY, CDR2 FYNNEI. The CDR3 has 14 amino acids. Trimming removed 0 bases from V and 9 bases from J, with 9 bases in between. The CDR3 coding sequence is TGTGCCAGCAGTGAAGCAGGGATAGGTTCACCCCTCCACTTT. Translation: CASSEAGIGSPLHF.

This clonotype was counted between two and nine times. A much larger clone is a single base away; this may be a read error. The chain couples TRBV14 to TRBJ2-5; D uncertain. Germline assignment: CDR1 SGHDN and CDR2 FVKESK. CDR3 size: 12 residues. Trimming cost V 4 bases and J 0 bases, with 3 bases left between them. This CDR3 reads CASSPHQETQYF. DNA of the CDR3: TGTGCCAGCAGCCCCCACCAAGAGACCCAGTACTTC.

This chain connects TRBV7-4 to TRBJ2-1; no clear D. Trimming pared 5 bases from V and 7 bases from J, leaving 18 bases between. CDR1 is SGHVT, CDR2 SQSDAQ, per germline. The CDR3 length is 15 residues. The CDR3 reads CASSHLSISMNEQFF. The CDR3 DNA reads as TGTGCCAGCAGCCACCTCTCCATCTCTATGAATGAGCAGTTCTTC.

This clonotype has a count of ten or more. The chain carries TRBV7-2 and TRBJ1-3; 7 positions agree with TRBD1. The germline gives CDR1 SGHTA, CDR2 FQGNSA. V lost 4 bases and J lost 0; bases outside the gene matches: 3. This CDR3 has 15 amino acids. Here the CDR3 reads CASSSGQSSGNTIYF. The CDR3 bases are TGTGCCAGCAGCTCGGGACAGAGCTCTGGAAACACCATATATTTT. Together with reference TRBV7-2 and TRBJ1-3, the CDR3 gives the full variable domain: GAGVSQSPSNKVTEKGKDVELRCDPISGHTALYWYRQSLGQGLEFLIYFQGNSAPDKSGLPSDRFSAERTGGSVSTLTIQRTQQEDSAVYLCASSSGQSSGNTIYFGEGSWLTVV.

This clonotype was seen a handful of times. The chain joins TRBV5-4 to TRBJ2-7, with TRBD1 matching over 11 bases. Germline lookup yields CDR1 SGHNT and CDR2 YYREEE (reference sequence). The CDR3 has 15 amino acids. Unmatched junction bases numbered 6, after V lost 1 base and J lost 6 bases. The CDR3 loop reads CASSLFHGTGGEQYF. CDR3 nucleotides: TGTGCCAGCAGCTTGTTTCACGGGACAGGGGGCGAGCAGTACTTC.

A few counts support this clonotype. V usage is TRBV5-6 and J usage is TRBJ2-6, with D perhaps matching TRBD1 (6 bases). V lost 0 bases and J 0 bases, leaving 7 bases between the germline ends. The CDR3 runs to 16 residues. Looked up from germline, CDR1 is SGHDT and CDR2 is YYEEEE. CDR3 residues: CASSLVGGSGANVLTF. CDR3 DNA sequence: TGTGCCAGCAGCTTGGTAGGGGGCTCTGGGGCCAACGTCCTGACTTTC.

Comment on this clonotype: One end of the junction varies from germline; a read error may be responsible. The gene calls are TRBV10-3 and TRBJ2-1, with TRBD1 as a possible D gene (5 bases). The CDR3 contains 13 residues. Germline V gene lookup returns CDR1 ENHRY and CDR2 SYGVKD. The CDR3 spells CAIGAETYNEHFF. The CDR3 DNA is TGTGCCATCGGGGCGGAGACCTACAATGAGCATTTCTTC.

This clonotype was seen at least ten times. The gene calls are TRBV7-8 and TRBJ1-3, with 9 bases aligning to TRBD1. The V and J ends lost 5 bases and 0 bases, in that order; junction bases with no gene match: 5. The germline V gene encodes CDR1 SGHVS and CDR2 FQNEAQ. The CDR3 is made up of 16 amino acids. CDR3 DNA: TGTGCCAGCAGCGGGGACAGGGTAATCTCTGGAAACACCATATATTTT. Amino acid sequence: CASSGDRVISGNTIYF. The full variable domain, in which reference TRBV7-8 and TRBJ1-3 provide the parts outside the CDR3, is GAGVSQSPRYKVAKRGQDVALRCDPISGHVSLFWYQQALGQGPEFLTYFQNEAQLDKSGLPSDRFFAERPEGSVSTLKIQRTQQEDSAVYLCASSGDRVISGNTIYFGEGSWLTVV.

The rearrangement uses TRBV7-6 and TRBJ2-3; D call uncertain. With 1 base removed from V and 0 bases from J, the gap between germline ends came to 26 bases. The CDR3 is 21 residues long. The germline V gene has CDR1 SGHVS and CDR2 FNYEAQ. CDR3 nucleotide sequence: TGTGCCAGCAGCTTAGTCCTGGTAGCTTTTGGGTTCCCCCGTAGCACAGATACGCAGTATTTT. Its translation: CASSLVLVAFGFPRSTDTQYF.